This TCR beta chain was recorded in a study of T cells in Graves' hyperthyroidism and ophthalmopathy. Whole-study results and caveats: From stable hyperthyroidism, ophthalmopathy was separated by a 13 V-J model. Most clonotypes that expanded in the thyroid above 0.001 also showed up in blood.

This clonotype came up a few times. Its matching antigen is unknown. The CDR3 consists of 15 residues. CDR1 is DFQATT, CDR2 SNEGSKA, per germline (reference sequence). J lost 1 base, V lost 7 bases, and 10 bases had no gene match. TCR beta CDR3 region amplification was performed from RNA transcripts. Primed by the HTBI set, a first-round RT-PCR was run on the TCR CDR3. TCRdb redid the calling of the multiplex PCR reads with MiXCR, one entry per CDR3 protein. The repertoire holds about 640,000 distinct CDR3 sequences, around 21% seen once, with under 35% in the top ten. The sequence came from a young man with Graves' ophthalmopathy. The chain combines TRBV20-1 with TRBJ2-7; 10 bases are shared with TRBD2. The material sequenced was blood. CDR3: CSGGASGSVSYEQYF. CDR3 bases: TGCAGTGGAGGGGCTAGCGGGAGTGTTTCCTACGAGCAGTACTTC.